This paragraph covers one TCR beta chain sequence. Its antigen is not known. The data stem from a study of cytomegalovirus exposure and HLA in healthy donors. Study observations and caveats: In an earlier analysis, about 87% or about 30%: the productive usage of most TCR beta V segments.

The CDR3 contains 14 residues. In germline, CDR1 is GTSNPN, CDR2 SVGIG (reference sequence). Trimming removed 4 bases at V and 1 base at J, with 13 bases between. Primers for the PCR totalled 60 Vbeta and 13 Jbeta. The protocol was immunoSEQ multiplex PCR, while the TCRdb copy is restricted to in-frame clones and leaves out a portion. The sample lists approximately 99,000 clones; about 81% were seen once. Unrecorded immune exposure was likely among donors, who were nominally healthy when sampled. The sequence derives from a man aged 35-49 years in good health and CMV-seropositive. This rearrangement joins TRBV30 to TRBJ1-1, with D unclear. The source material was PBMCs. Here the CDR3 reads CAWTSGVPNTEAFF. The CDR3 DNA reads TGTGCCTGGACTTCCGGGGTCCCGAACACTGAAGCTTTCTTT.